A selection of T cell receptor beta chains follows, all from one sample in a study of T cell responses to AZD1222 COVID-19 vaccine. The repertoire was sequenced with immunoSEQ multiplex PCR; TCRdb's copy has only in-frame clones and lacks some. This sample has around 150,000 clones, with about 90% found just once. This material consisted of peripheral blood, taken 28 days after the second dose of the MenACWY control vaccine. All receptors derive from an adult who received the MenACWY meningococcal vaccine as a control. The CDR3 runs from the conserved cysteine through the conserved F or W. D genes are given only for firm matches. Some rows mark clone size as missing; the rest say once, few, many or name a class of expanded clone.

clone_size j_call d_call v_call cdr3_aa cdr3_nt
. TRBJ2-2 TRBD2 TRBV24-1 CATSDPASRGVNTGELFF TGTGCCACCAGTGATCCCGCCTCACGGGGGGTAAACACCGGGGAGCTGTTTTTT
. TRBJ1-5 . TRBV28 CASSLGLSNQPQHF TGTGCCAGCAGTTTGGGACTTAGCAATCAGCCCCAGCATTTT
. TRBJ2-3 . TRBV19 CASGEGGTDTQYF TGTGCCAGTGGGGAAGGGGGCACAGATACGCAGTATTTT
. TRBJ1-3 . TRBV28 CASSLWGGGNTIYF TGTGCCAGCAGTTTATGGGGAGGCGGAAACACCATATATTTT
. TRBJ2-7 . TRBV9 CASSSGLLKNEQYF TGTGCCAGCAGCTCGGGACTCCTGAAGAACGAGCAGTACTTC
. TRBJ2-5 TRBD2 TRBV3-1/TRBV3-2 CASSQRLASGQVVETQYF TGTGCCAGCAGCCAAAGGTTAGCTAGCGGACAAGTGGTGGAGACCCAGTACTTC
. TRBJ1-1 . TRBV7-2 CASSWPGNTEAFF TGTGCCAGCAGCTGGCCGGGGAACACTGAAGCTTTCTTT
. TRBJ1-2 TRBD1 TRBV7-3 CASSPPGTGGLGYGYTF TGTGCCAGCAGCCCTCCCGGGACAGGGGGCTTAGGATATGGCTACACCTTC
. TRBJ1-2 . TRBV7-2 CASSLSTGRDGYTF TGTGCCAGCAGCCTCTCCACAGGGAGGGATGGCTACACCTTC
. TRBJ2-2 . TRBV21-1 CASSKGDTGELFF TGTGCCAGCAGCAAAGGGGACACCGGGGAGCTGTTTTTT
. TRBJ2-1 TRBD2 TRBV9 CASSVGGSNNEQFF TGTGCCAGCAGCGTAGGCGGGAGCAACAATGAGCAGTTCTTC
. TRBJ1-1 . TRBV12-3/TRBV12-4 CASSQDTTEAFF TGTGCCAGCAGCCAGGACACCACTGAAGCTTTCTTT
. TRBJ1-5 . TRBV9 CASSATAGNQPQHF TGTGCCAGCAGCGCCACGGCGGGCAATCAGCCCCAGCATTTT
. TRBJ1-2 . TRBV7-8 CASSSPRAPYGYTF TGTGCCAGCAGCTCCCCGAGGGCCCCATATGGCTACACCTTC
. TRBJ1-4 . TRBV18 CASSPPPRRATVEELFF TGTGCCAGCTCACCACCCCCGCGGCGGGCGACGGTGGAGGAACTGTTTTTT
once TRBJ2-1 TRBD2 TRBV28 CASSLSGLVTYNEQFF TGTGCCAGCAGCCTCTCCGGACTAGTAACCTACAATGAGCAGTTCTTC
. TRBJ2-6 TRBD1 TRBV9 CASSSRMDRVISGANVLTF TGTGCCAGCAGCTCGCGAATGGACAGGGTTATTTCTGGGGCCAACGTCCTGACTTTC
. TRBJ1-3 . TRBV19 CASSTTAGRNTIYF TGTGCCAGTAGTACTACAGCGGGCAGAAACACCATATATTTT
. TRBJ1-1 TRBD1 TRBV20-1 CSATETGSMAFF TGCAGTGCTACTGAGACAGGGAGTATGGCTTTCTTT
. TRBJ1-6 TRBD1 TRBV7-3 CASSSGQNNSPLHF TGTGCCAGCAGCTCGGGACAGAACAATTCACCCCTCCACTTT
. TRBJ2-1 . TRBV9 CASSVSPEISEQFF TGTGCCAGCAGCGTCAGTCCCGAAATAAGTGAGCAGTTCTTC
. TRBJ1-2 . TRBV27 CASSLGQGFYGYTF TGTGCCAGCAGTTTGGGGCAGGGGTTCTATGGCTACACCTTC
. TRBJ1-5 . TRBV9 CASSVGEPHQPQHF TGTGCCAGCAGCGTAGGGGAGCCCCATCAGCCCCAGCATTTT
. TRBJ2-7 TRBD1 TRBV18 CASSMDRGYEQYF TGTGCCAGCTCAATGGACAGGGGCTACGAGCAGTACTTC
. TRBJ2-2 TRBD1 TRBV6-2/TRBV6-3 CASSRQGTNTGELFF TGTGCCAGCAGTAGACAGGGCACGAACACCGGGGAGCTGTTTTTT
. TRBJ2-5 TRBD2 TRBV9 CASSVGPGTSVGGETQYF TGTGCCAGCAGCGTAGGCCCCGGGACTAGCGTCGGGGGAGAGACCCAGTACTTC
. TRBJ2-3 TRBD2 TRBV5-1 CASSLVAGGVSTSTDTQYF TGCGCCAGCAGCTTGGTAGCCGGGGGGGTTTCCACTAGCACAGATACGCAGTATTTT
. TRBJ2-7 TRBD1 TRBV28 CASSSGQGTHEQYF TGTGCCAGCAGTTCGGGACAGGGGACCCACGAGCAGTACTTC
. TRBJ2-5 . TRBV7-9 CASSLVPSRETQYF TGTGCCAGCAGCTTAGTCCCTAGCAGGGAGACCCAGTACTTC
. TRBJ1-1 . TRBV5-3 CARPFPGARWTEAFF TGTGCCAGGCCCTTTCCGGGGGCGCGGTGGACTGAAGCTTTCTTT
. TRBJ2-5 TRBD2 TRBV28 CASNSPSGSGTQYF TGTGCCAGCAACTCCCCTAGCGGGAGTGGGACCCAGTACTTC
. TRBJ2-1 . TRBV28 CASVGPGTYNEQFF TGTGCCAGCGTGGGACCGGGAACATACAATGAGCAGTTCTTC
. TRBJ1-5 . TRBV9 CASSQGLGNQPQHF TGTGCCAGCAGCCAGGGGCTGGGGAATCAGCCCCAGCATTTT
. TRBJ1-1 . TRBV27 CASRYRAPNTEAFF TGTGCCAGCAGGTACAGGGCACCTAACACTGAAGCTTTCTTT
. TRBJ1-6 TRBD1 TRBV30 CAWDGQGVNSPLHF TGTGCCTGGGACGGACAGGGGGTCAATTCACCCCTCCACTTT
once TRBJ2-5 . TRBV20-1 CSARGVETQYF TGCAGTGCTAGGGGGGTGGAGACCCAGTACTTC
. TRBJ2-6 TRBD1 TRBV6-6 CASSPKTGLVSGANVLTF TGTGCCAGCAGTCCCAAGACAGGGCTAGTCTCTGGGGCCAACGTCCTGACTTTC
. TRBJ1-6 . TRBV3-1/TRBV3-2 CASSQERYNSPLHF TGTGCCAGCAGCCAAGAGCGGTATAATTCACCCCTCCACTTT
. TRBJ1-2 TRBD1 TRBV27 CASSLAGGGYTF TGTGCCAGCAGTTTGGCAGGGGGTGGCTACACCTTC
. TRBJ2-3 . TRBV7-9 CASSRAEGTDTQYF TGTGCCAGCAGCCGGGCGGAGGGCACAGATACGCAGTATTTT
. TRBJ2-7 TRBD2 TRBV3-1/TRBV3-2 CASSQRMGLVGEQYF TGTGCCAGCAGCCAACGTATGGGACTAGTCGGCGAGCAGTACTTC
few TRBJ2-3 . TRBV19 CASRSNSDTQYF TGTGCCAGTAGGAGCAACTCAGATACGCAGTATTTT
. TRBJ2-1 TRBD2 TRBV7-2 CASSFLAGEYNEQFF TGTGCCAGCAGCTTTCTAGCGGGGGAGTACAATGAGCAGTTCTTC
. TRBJ2-1 . TRBV7-7 CASSFSPYNEQFF TGTGCTAGCAGCTTCTCCCCATACAATGAGCAGTTCTTC
. TRBJ2-5 TRBD1 TRBV7-3 CASSRQGGETQYF TGTGCCAGCAGCCGACAGGGTGGAGAGACCCAGTACTTC
. TRBJ2-5 . TRBV7-6 CASSLRTLQETQYF TGTGCCAGCAGCCTAAGGACACTCCAAGAGACCCAGTACTTC